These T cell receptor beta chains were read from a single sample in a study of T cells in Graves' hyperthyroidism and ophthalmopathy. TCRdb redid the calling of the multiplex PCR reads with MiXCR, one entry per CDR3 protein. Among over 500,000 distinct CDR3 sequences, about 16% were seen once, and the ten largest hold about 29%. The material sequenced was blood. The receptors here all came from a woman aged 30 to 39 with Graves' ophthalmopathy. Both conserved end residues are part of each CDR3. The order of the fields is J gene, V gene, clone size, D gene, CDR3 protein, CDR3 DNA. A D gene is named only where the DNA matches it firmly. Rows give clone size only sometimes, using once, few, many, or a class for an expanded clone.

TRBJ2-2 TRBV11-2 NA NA CASSLSEAAGELFF TGTGCCAGCAGCTTAAGTGAGGCGGCCGGGGAGCTGTTTTTT
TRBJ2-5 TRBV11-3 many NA CASSSRREGKETQYF TGTGCCAGCAGCTCACGAAGAGAAGGGAAAGAGACCCAGTACTTC
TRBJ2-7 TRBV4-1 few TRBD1 CASSLRDRLYDEQYF TGCGCCAGCAGCCTTCGGGACAGGCTGTACGACGAGCAGTACTTC
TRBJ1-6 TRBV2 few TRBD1 CASRDSGYNSPLHF TGTGCCAGCCGGGACAGCGGGTATAATTCACCCCTCCACTTT
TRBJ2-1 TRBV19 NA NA CASSIQRDNEQFF TGTGCCAGTAGTATTCAACGTGACAATGAGCAGTTCTTC
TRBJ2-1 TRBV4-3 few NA CASSQDPGYLYGNEQFF TGCGCCAGCAGCCAAGATCCGGGCTACCTTTATGGGAATGAGCAGTTCTTC
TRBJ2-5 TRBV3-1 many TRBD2 CASSQEAREIPGETQYF TGTGCCAGCAGCCAAGAGGCGCGGGAGATACCGGGGGAGACCCAGTACTTC
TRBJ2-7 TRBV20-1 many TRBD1 CSARTGSYEQYF TGCAGTGCCAGGACAGGGTCCTACGAGCAGTACTTC
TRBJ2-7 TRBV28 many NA CASSTLSGSGKPSYEQYF TGTGCCAGCAGCACACTGTCCGGGAGCGGCAAACCGTCCTACGAGCAGTACTTC
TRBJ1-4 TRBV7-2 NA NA CASSLYGGNEKLFF TGTGCCAGCAGCTTATACGGGGGTAATGAAAAACTGTTTTTT
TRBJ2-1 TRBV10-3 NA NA CAISEPYNEQFF TGTGCCATCAGTGAGCCCTACAATGAGCAGTTCTTC
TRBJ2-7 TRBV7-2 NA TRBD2 CASSLSGRGVNEQYF TGTGCCAGCAGCTTGAGCGGGAGGGGGGTCAACGAGCAGTACTTC
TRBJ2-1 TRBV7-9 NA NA CASSSTEQFF TGTGCCAGCTCTTCGACAGAGCAGTTCTTC
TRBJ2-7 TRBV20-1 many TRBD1 CSARPLRGRLHEQYF TGCAGTGCTAGGCCCCTAAGGGGGCGCTTGCACGAGCAGTACTTC
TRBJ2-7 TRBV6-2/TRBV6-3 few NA CASVRGTGGEQYF TGTGCCAGCGTTCGGGGGACGGGTGGCGAGCAGTACTTC
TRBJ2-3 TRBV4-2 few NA CASSPNRVPTDTQYF TGTGCCAGCAGCCCCAACAGGGTACCCACAGATACGCAGTATTTT
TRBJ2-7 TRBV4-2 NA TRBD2 CASSQPRLAGVYEQYF TGTGCCAGCAGCCAACCACGACTAGCGGGAGTCTACGAGCAGTACTTC
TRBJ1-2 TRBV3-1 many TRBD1 CASSQAFDRGRSYGYTF TGTGCCAGCAGCCAAGCCTTCGACAGGGGGCGATCGTACGGCTACACCTTC
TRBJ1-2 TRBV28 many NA CASSPDSLGGYTF TGTGCCAGCAGTCCTGACAGTTTGGGCGGCTACACCTTC
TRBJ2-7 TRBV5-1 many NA CASSLERTVYEQYF TGCGCCAGCAGCTTGGAAAGGACAGTCTACGAGCAGTACTTC
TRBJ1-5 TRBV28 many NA CASSSPIPRGNQPQHF TGTGCCAGCAGTTCCCCAATCCCTCGGGGCAATCAGCCCCAGCATTTT
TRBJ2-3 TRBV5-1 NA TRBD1 CASSLSGTGSTDTQYF TGCGCCAGCAGCTTATCCGGGACAGGGAGCACAGATACGCAGTATTTT
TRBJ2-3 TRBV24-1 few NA CATSALTDTQYF TGTGCCACCAGTGCCTTGACAGATACGCAGTATTTT
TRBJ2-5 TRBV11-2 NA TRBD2 CASSVRGELAGGQETQYF TGTGCCAGCAGCGTAAGGGGGGAACTAGCGGGGGGACAAGAGACCCAGTACTTC
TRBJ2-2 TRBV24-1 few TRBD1 CATSDLGTGASNTGELFF TGTGCCACCAGTGATTTAGGGACAGGCGCTTCAAACACCGGGGAGCTGTTTTTT
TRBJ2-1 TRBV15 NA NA CATRAPVQKNEQFF TGTGCCACCAGGGCGCCTGTGCAAAAAAATGAGCAGTTCTTC